Following are 32 T cell receptor beta chains from one sample sequenced in a study of blood T cell repertoires in COVID-19. The protocol was immunoSEQ multiplex PCR, while the TCRdb copy is restricted to in-frame clones and leaves out a portion. Among 120,000 to 150,000 clones listed, roughly 84% were seen once. The sequenced sample was peripheral blood. The receptors shown here come from a human donor in a cohort sampled during active COVID-19.

V usage is TRBV19 and J usage is TRBJ2-3; D may be TRBD1 (5 bases). The length of the CDR3 is 15 residues. V dropped 0 bases and J dropped 1 base, with 8 bases sitting between them. Germline loops: CDR1 LNHDA, CDR2 SQIVND (reference sequence). The CDR3 sequence is CASSIDRDRTDTQYF. Here the CDR3 DNA reads TGTGCCAGTAGTATAGACAGGGATCGCACAGATACGCAGTATTTT. The full variable domain, rest sourced from reference TRBV19 and TRBJ2-3, is DGGITQSPKYLFRKEGQNVTLSCEQNLNHDAMYWYRQDPGQGLRLIYYSQIVNDFQKGDIAEGYSVSREKKESFPLTVTSAQKNPTAFYLCASSIDRDRTDTQYFGPGTRLTVL.

This clone was found a few times. J is TRBJ2-7 and V is TRBV28; D may be TRBD2 (5 bases). Trimming removed 8 bases at V and 6 bases at J, with 23 bases between. Looked up from germline, CDR1 is MDHEN and CDR2 is SYDVKM. CDR3 length equals 15 residues. Written as DNA, the CDR3 is TGTGCCAGCGGAGGCTTACAAGGGCACCTGGGCGAGCAGTACTTC. This sequence encodes CASGGLQGHLGEQYF.

The V and J genes are TRBV7-3 and TRBJ2-5; tentatively, D is TRBD1 (5 bases). Trimming stripped 1 base from V and 4 bases from J, with 10 bases between. The CDR3 loop spans 14 amino acids. Germline V gene lookup returns CDR1 SGHTA and CDR2 FQGTGA. CDR3 residues: CASSLMPGSETQYF. CDR3 nucleotide sequence: TGTGCCAGCAGCTTAATGCCAGGGTCAGAGACCCAGTACTTC.

V is TRBV23-1 and J is TRBJ1-2; possible D gene TRBD1, 5 bases. TRBV23-1 is an ORF; its function is uncertain. V gave up 1 base and J gave up 4 bases, with 16 bases separating them. CDR3 size: 16 residues. The CDR3 region is CASSQYSTTERYGYTF. The CDR3 DNA is TGCGCCAGCAGTCAATACTCCACGACAGAACGCTATGGCTACACCTTC.

The rearrangement joins TRBV7-8 to TRBJ2-3; 11 positions match TRBD2. Per germline, CDR1 SGHVS and CDR2 FQNEAQ. V lost 4 bases to trimming and J lost 4 bases; unmatched junction nucleotides: 4. This CDR3 comprises 15 residues. The CDR3 sequence: CASSSIAGGSDTQYF. In nucleotides, the CDR3 is TGTGCCAGCAGCTCGATAGCGGGAGGGTCAGATACGCAGTATTTT. The full variable domain, completed using reference TRBV7-8 and TRBJ2-3, is GAGVSQSPRYKVAKRGQDVALRCDPISGHVSLFWYQQALGQGPEFLTYFQNEAQLDKSGLPSDRFFAERPEGSVSTLKIQRTQQEDSAVYLCASSSIAGGSDTQYFGPGTRLTVL.

The chain is built from TRBV6-2 or TRBV6-3 and TRBJ2-7, with 9 bases fitting TRBD2. This CDR3 spans 14 amino acids. V shed 2 bases, J shed 3 bases, and the junction held 2 bases outside the gene matches. Germline V CDR1 and CDR2: MNHEY, SVGEGT. The CDR3 is CASSYASGNYEQYV. The DNA of the CDR3 is TGTGCCAGCAGTTACGCTAGCGGGAACTACGAGCAGTACGTC.

The chain has TRBV4-1 and TRBJ2-2; 9 bases match TRBD1. V gave up 0 bases and J gave up 3 bases; unmatched junction bases: 17. The CDR3 length is 21 residues. The V gene's germline CDR1 is MGHRA and CDR2 YSYEKL. DNA of the CDR3: TGCGCCAGCAGCCAAGATTGGGAACGGGACAGGGTCGGGTTGTACACCGGGGAGCTGTTTTTT. This gives the protein CASSQDWERDRVGLYTGELFF.

V and J are TRBV6-5 and TRBJ2-7; D perhaps matches TRBD1 (5 bases). The CDR3 sequence is 14 residues long. CDR1 MNHEY and CDR2 SVGAGI come from the germline V gene. V lost 0 bases and J lost 6, with 12 bases in between. CDR3 nucleotide sequence: TGTGCCAGCAGTTACTCGGAACAGGCCACCGAGCAGTACGTC. Translation: CASSYSEQATEQYV.

This chain links TRBV10-3 with TRBJ1-1; TRBD1 agrees at 9 bases. The J segment lost 1 base and the V segment lost 4 bases, leaving 7 bases of the junction unmatched. The CDR3 loop spans 16 amino acids. The germline gives CDR1 ENHRY, CDR2 SYGVKD. This CDR3 reads CAISVGPGQGNTEAFF. In DNA form, the CDR3 reads TGTGCCATCAGTGTTGGGCCGGGACAGGGGAACACTGAAGCTTTCTTT.

This clone was detected only a few times. The chain couples TRBV6-6 to TRBJ1-4; 7 nucleotides align to TRBD1. This CDR3 is built from 13 residues. V lost 8 bases and J lost 6; bases outside the gene matches: 6. Looked up from germline, CDR1 is MNHNY and CDR2 is SVGAGI (reference sequence). CDR3 in amino acids: CASCTGDHEKLFF. The CDR3 nucleotides are TGTGCCAGCTGTACAGGGGATCATGAAAAACTGTTTTTT.

The chain has TRBV7-9 and TRBJ2-5; no definite D call. CDR3 length: 14 residues. CDR1 is SEHNR and CDR2 is FQNEAQ in the germline V gene (reference sequence). Deletions cut 0 bases from V and 5 bases from J, with 10 bases between. CDR3 nucleotide sequence: TGTGCCAGCAGCTTAGCCTCATCACAGGAGACCCAGTACTTC. It codes for CASSLASSQETQYF.

The J gene is TRBJ1-5, the V gene TRBV19; TRBD1 aligns across 8 bases. Germline lookup yields CDR1 LNHDA and CDR2 SQIVND (reference sequence). With V trimmed by 2 bases and J by 6 bases, 3 bases remained unmatched. The CDR3 extends over 14 amino acids. The CDR3 bases are TGTGCCAGTAGTATATCAGGGGGCAGTCAGCCCCAGCATTTT. Amino acid sequence: CASSISGGSQPQHF.

This clone was recorded only once. V is TRBV6-1 and J is TRBJ1-2; D remains unclear. The length of the CDR3 is 15 residues. Germline V gene lookup returns CDR1 MNHNS and CDR2 SASEGT. V was trimmed by 2 bases and J by 0 bases, leaving 10 bases between them. CDR3 coding DNA: TGTGCCAGCAGTGAAAACGGGATTACTAACTATGGCTACACCTTC. Translated, it gives CASSENGITNYGYTF.

The gene calls are TRBV7-3 and TRBJ2-7; 8 nucleotides line up with TRBD2. V trimming: 2 bases; J trimming: 0 bases; junction bases outside the gene matches: 6. Germline assignment: CDR1 SGHTA and CDR2 FQGTGA. The CDR3 contains 16 residues. DNA for the CDR3: TGTGCCAGCAGCTTAGTTGGCGGGAGGAGCTCCTACGAGCAGTACGTC. Its protein is CASSLVGGRSSYEQYV.

The J gene is TRBJ1-2, the V gene TRBV19; 9 nucleotides line up with TRBD1. After removal of 5 bases from V and 4 bases from J, the junction contained 11 bases not matched to a gene. Germline CDR1 and CDR2: LNHDA and SQIVND (reference sequence). This CDR3 contains 16 residues. The CDR3: CASSHSGQGLRYGYTF. The CDR3 DNA is TGTGCCAGTAGTCACTCCGGACAGGGGCTCCGCTATGGCTACACCTTC. The full variable domain, rest sourced from reference TRBV19 and TRBJ1-2, is DGGITQSPKYLFRKEGQNVTLSCEQNLNHDAMYWYRQDPGQGLRLIYYSQIVNDFQKGDIAEGYSVSREKKESFPLTVTSAQKNPTAFYLCASSHSGQGLRYGYTFGSGTRLTVV.

The V and J genes are TRBV28 and TRBJ2-7; TRBD1 matches 10 bases. The CDR3 runs 16 residues. Germline lookup yields CDR1 MDHEN and CDR2 SYDVKM. V dropped 5 bases and J dropped 2; count of bases not matched to a gene: 9. DNA for the CDR3: TGTGCCAGCAGTGAGACCGGGACAGGGGTGGCCTACGAGCAGTACTTC. Protein product: CASSETGTGVAYEQYF.

The chain recombines TRBV19 with TRBJ2-6; no clear D. The CDR3 contains 15 residues. The V end was cut by 6 bases, the J end by 0 bases, with 9 bases between. Germline lookup yields CDR1 LNHDA and CDR2 SQIVND (reference sequence). CDR3 sequence reads: CASSQSGSGANVLTF. Here the CDR3 DNA reads TGTGCCAGTAGCCAATCGGGCTCTGGGGCCAACGTCCTGACTTTC.

This sequence joins TRBV2 and TRBJ2-3; 9 bases line up with TRBD1. V gave up 6 bases and J gave up 1 base; unmatched junction bases: 2. The CDR3 extends over 14 amino acids. Germline V gene data show CDR1 as SNHLY and CDR2 as FYNNEI. The CDR3 bases are TGTGCCAGCAGCCGGGACAGGGGCACAGATACGCAGTATTTT. Protein product: CASSRDRGTDTQYF.

The CDR3 reads CASTRRRSSDQETQYF. The CDR3 nucleotides are TGTGCCAGCACCCGTCGTAGGAGTTCGGACCAAGAGACCCAGTACTTC. The V gene is TRBV2, the J gene TRBJ2-5; D not certain. This CDR3 contains 16 residues. From germline, CDR1 is SNHLY and CDR2 FYNNEI. Trimming removed 7 bases at V and 0 bases at J, with 18 bases between.

This sequence joins TRBV11-2 and TRBJ1-2, with D uncertain. Trimming shortened V by 6 bases and J by 2 bases, and 10 bases separated the two germline ends. Germline CDR1 and CDR2: SGHAT and FQNNGV. CDR3 size: 13 residues. The CDR3 DNA is TGTGCCAGCAGTTCGAGCCTCAACTATGGCTACACCTTC. Protein sequence: CASSSSLNYGYTF.

The chain is built from TRBV29-1 and TRBJ2-2; D possibly corresponds to TRBD1 (5 bases). This CDR3 spans 15 amino acids. Trimming pared 0 bases from V and 1 base from J, leaving 9 bases between. The germline V gene encodes CDR1 SQVTM and CDR2 ANQGSEA. Here the CDR3 DNA reads TGCAGCGTTGAAGATAAGGGGCTGAACACCGGGGAGCTGTTTTTT. Amino acids: CSVEDKGLNTGELFF.

The chain couples TRBV6-6 to TRBJ1-2; a weak D match, TRBD1 (5 bases). Trimming removed 7 bases at V and 6 bases at J, with 15 bases between. The CDR3 is 13 amino acids. Germline values: CDR1 MNHNY, CDR2 SVGAGI (reference sequence). The CDR3 loop reads CASTVGRVDGYTF. The CDR3 bases are TGTGCCAGCACCGTCGGCAGGGTCGATGGCTACACCTTC.

The chain carries TRBV7-9 and TRBJ2-7; 9 bases are shared with TRBD1. V dropped 5 bases and J dropped 3; count of bases not matched to a gene: 11. CDR3 length: 16 residues. The V gene's germline CDR1 is SEHNR and CDR2 FQNEAQ (reference sequence). The CDR3: CASSAQTGGVGYEQYF. CDR3 sequence (DNA): TGTGCCAGCAGCGCACAAACAGGGGGCGTCGGCTACGAGCAGTACTTC.

CDR3 bases: TGTGCCAGCATGAGGGTAACCGGGACAGGGGGAGGCTACGAGCAGTACGTC. This sequence encodes CASMRVTGTGGGYEQYV. J is TRBJ2-7 and V is TRBV27, with 11 bases identical to TRBD1. Trimming at V came to 7 bases and at J to 3 bases, leaving 14 bases not matched to a gene. CDR3 length: 17 amino acids. Germline CDR1 is MNHEY and CDR2 is SMNVEV (reference sequence).

The chain recombines TRBV5-4 with TRBJ2-2; 11 nucleotides align to TRBD2. The CDR3 consists of 16 residues. Germline trimming cut 3 bases from V and 3 bases from J; bases unmatched to any gene: 4. The V gene's germline CDR1 is SGHNT and CDR2 YYREEE (reference sequence). The CDR3 reads CASSSSGLADTGELFF. The DNA of the CDR3 is TGTGCCAGCAGCTCCTCGGGACTAGCGGACACCGGGGAGCTGTTTTTT.

The V call is TRBV6-6, the J call TRBJ2-7, with a tentative D call TRBD2 (5 bases). CDR1 is MNHNY and CDR2 is SVGAGI in the germline V gene (reference sequence). V shed 0 bases and J shed 2 bases, with 8 bases lying between them. The CDR3 is 14 amino acids. The CDR3 nucleotides are TGTGCCAGCAGTTACTCGGACGGGACCTACGAGCAGTACTTC. Its protein is CASSYSDGTYEQYF.

The chain is built from TRBV10-3 and TRBJ2-3, with 7 bases fitting TRBD2. The CDR3 has 13 amino acids. V lost 6 bases to trimming and J lost 6 bases; unmatched junction nucleotides: 6. The V gene's germline CDR1 is ENHRY and CDR2 SYGVKD. For the CDR3, the DNA is TGTGCCATCAGGGTTGGGGGGGAGGATACGCAGTATTTT. Its protein is CAIRVGGEDTQYF.

This rearrangement joins TRBV7-9 to TRBJ1-1; D uncertain. This CDR3 comprises 14 residues. The V gene lost 2 bases and the J gene lost 6 bases, with 13 bases spanning the gap. Germline V gene sequence: CDR1 SEHNR, CDR2 FQNEAQ (reference sequence). CDR3 nucleotide sequence: TGTGCCAGCAGCTTAACGGGGTCCCCACCTGAAGCTTTCTTT. Its protein is CASSLTGSPPEAFF.

The chain is built from TRBV21-1 and TRBJ1-2. TRBV21-1 is assigned pseudogene status. The CDR3 has 15 amino acids. The CDR3 is CASSTHGGHNYGYTF. The CDR3 nucleotides read TGTGCCAGCAGCACCCACGGGGGGCACAACTATGGCTACACCTTC.

The J gene is TRBJ2-1, the V gene TRBV15; TRBD2 is a possible D gene (5 bases). Per germline, CDR1 LNHNV and CDR2 YYDKDF (reference sequence). This CDR3 region has 15 residues. The V end was cut by 0 bases, the J end by 5 bases, with 11 bases between. Here the CDR3 DNA reads TGTGCCACCAGCAGAGATCTCCAGCGGCACAATGAGCAGTTCTTC. This sequence encodes CATSRDLQRHNEQFF.

This clone was seen just once. The chain is built from TRBV23-1 and TRBJ2-2, with D tentatively TRBD1 (6 bases). TRBV23-1 is recorded as an ORF, its role being uncertain. V lost 6 bases and J 3 bases, leaving 26 bases between the germline ends. The CDR3 consists of 19 residues. The CDR3 spells CASSRHRDTLGWDTGELFF. CDR3 nucleotides: TGCGCCAGCAGCCGGCATAGGGACACATTGGGATGGGACACCGGGGAGCTGTTTTTT.

The V and J genes are TRBV5-1 and TRBJ2-1; a possible D gene is TRBD2 (5 bases). Trimming removed 0 bases from V and 6 bases from J, with 16 bases in between. Germline loops: CDR1 SGHRS, CDR2 YFSETQ. The CDR3 runs to 16 residues. In nucleotides, the CDR3 is TGCGCCAGCAGCTTGGTTAATCTAGCTGTTGGCAATGAGCAGTTCTTC. As protein: CASSLVNLAVGNEQFF. Full variable domain (outside the CDR3, taken from reference TRBV5-1 and TRBJ2-1): KAGVTQTPRYLIKTRGQQVTLSCSPISGHRSVSWYQQTPGQGLQFLFEYFSETQRNKGNFPGRFSGRQFSNSRSEMNVSTLELGDSALYLCASSLVNLAVGNEQFFGPGTRLTVL.